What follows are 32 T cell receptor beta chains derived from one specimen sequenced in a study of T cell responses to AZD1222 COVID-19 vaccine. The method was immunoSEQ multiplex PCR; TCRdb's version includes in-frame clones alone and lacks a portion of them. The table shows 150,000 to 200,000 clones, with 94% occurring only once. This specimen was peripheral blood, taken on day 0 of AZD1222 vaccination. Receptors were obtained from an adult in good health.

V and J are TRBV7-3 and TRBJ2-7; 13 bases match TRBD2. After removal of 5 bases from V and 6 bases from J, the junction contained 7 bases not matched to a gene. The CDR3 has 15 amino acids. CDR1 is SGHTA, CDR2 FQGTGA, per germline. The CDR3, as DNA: TGTGCCAGCAGCCTCGGACTAGCGGGAGCTGGCGAGCAGTACTTC. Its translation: CASSLGLAGAGEQYF.

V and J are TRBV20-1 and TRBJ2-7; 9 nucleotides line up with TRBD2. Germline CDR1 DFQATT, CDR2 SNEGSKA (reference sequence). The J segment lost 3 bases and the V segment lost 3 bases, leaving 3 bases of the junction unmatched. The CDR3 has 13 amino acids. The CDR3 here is CSASKRGDYEQYF. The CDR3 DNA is TGCAGTGCTAGTAAGCGGGGGGACTACGAGCAGTACTTC.

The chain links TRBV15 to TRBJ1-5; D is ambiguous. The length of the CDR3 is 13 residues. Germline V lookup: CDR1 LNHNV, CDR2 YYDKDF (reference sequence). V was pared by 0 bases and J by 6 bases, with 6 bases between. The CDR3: CATSRDTGQPQHF. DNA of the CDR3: TGTGCCACCAGCAGAGATACTGGTCAGCCCCAGCATTTT. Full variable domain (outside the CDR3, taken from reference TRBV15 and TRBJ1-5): DAMVIQNPRYQVTQFGKPVTLSCSQTLNHNVMYWYQQKSSQAPKLLFHYYDKDFNNEADTPDNFQSRRPNTSFCFLDIRSPGLGDTAMYLCATSRDTGQPQHFGDGTRLSIL.

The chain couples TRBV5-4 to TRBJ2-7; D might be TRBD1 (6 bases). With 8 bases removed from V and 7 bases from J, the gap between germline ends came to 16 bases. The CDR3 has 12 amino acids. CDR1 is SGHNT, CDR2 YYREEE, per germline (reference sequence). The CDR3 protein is CASTSPGVEQYF. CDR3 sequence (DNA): TGTGCCAGTACGTCACCAGGGGTTGAGCAGTACTTC.

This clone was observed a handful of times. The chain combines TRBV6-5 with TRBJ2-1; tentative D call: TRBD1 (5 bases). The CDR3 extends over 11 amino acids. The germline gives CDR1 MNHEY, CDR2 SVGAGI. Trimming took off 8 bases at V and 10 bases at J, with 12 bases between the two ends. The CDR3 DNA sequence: TGTGCCAGCCAGAAGGGGTGGGAGCAGTTCTTC. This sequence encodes CASQKGWEQFF.

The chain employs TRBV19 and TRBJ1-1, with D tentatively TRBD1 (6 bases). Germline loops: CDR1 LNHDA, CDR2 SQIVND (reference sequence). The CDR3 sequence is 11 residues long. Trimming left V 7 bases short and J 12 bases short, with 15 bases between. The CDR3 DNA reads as TGTGCCAGTACCCGGACAGACCGTTCTTTCTTT. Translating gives CASTRTDRSFF.

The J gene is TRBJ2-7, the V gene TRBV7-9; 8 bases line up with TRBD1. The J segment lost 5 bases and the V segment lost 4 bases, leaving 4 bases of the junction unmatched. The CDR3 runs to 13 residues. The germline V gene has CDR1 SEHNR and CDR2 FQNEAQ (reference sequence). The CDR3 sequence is CASSSQGQDEQYF. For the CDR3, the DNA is TGTGCCAGCAGCTCCCAGGGACAGGACGAGCAGTACTTC.

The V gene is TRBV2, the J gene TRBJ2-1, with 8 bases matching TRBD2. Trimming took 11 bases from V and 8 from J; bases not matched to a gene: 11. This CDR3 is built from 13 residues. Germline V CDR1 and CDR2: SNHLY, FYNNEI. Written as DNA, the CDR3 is TGTGCCGGCCACGGTCTAGCGGGCTATGAGCAGTTCTTC. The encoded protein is CAGHGLAGYEQFF.

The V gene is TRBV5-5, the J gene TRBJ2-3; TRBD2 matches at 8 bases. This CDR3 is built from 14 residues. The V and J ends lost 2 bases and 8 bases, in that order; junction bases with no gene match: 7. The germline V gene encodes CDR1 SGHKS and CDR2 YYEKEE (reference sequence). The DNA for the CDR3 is TGTGCCAGCAGCTTCTCGGGAGGGCCTGTTACGCAGTATTTT. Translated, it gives CASSFSGGPVTQYF.

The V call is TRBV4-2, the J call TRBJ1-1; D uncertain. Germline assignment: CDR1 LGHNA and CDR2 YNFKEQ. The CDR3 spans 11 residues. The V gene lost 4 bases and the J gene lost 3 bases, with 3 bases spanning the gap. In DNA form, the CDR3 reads TGTGCCAGCAGCCGCTACACTGAAGCTTTCTTT. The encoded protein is CASSRYTEAFF.

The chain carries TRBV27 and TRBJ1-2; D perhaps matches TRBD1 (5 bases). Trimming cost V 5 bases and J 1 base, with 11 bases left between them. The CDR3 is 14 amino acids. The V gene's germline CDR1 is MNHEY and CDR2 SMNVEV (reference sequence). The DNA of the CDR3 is TGTGCCAGCAGTATCCGGGACGGTAACTATGGCTACACCTTC. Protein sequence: CASSIRDGNYGYTF.

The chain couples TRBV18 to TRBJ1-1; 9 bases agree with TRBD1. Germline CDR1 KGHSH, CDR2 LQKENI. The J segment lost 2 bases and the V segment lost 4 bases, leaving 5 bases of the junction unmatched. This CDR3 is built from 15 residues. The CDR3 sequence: CASSRRTGANTEAFF. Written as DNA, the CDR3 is TGTGCCAGCTCACGCAGGACAGGGGCTAACACTGAAGCTTTCTTT.

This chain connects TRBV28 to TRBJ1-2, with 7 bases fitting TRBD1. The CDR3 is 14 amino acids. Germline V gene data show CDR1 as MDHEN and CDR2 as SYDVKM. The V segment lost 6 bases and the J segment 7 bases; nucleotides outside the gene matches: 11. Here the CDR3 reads CASRLRGWVRGYTF. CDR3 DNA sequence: TGTGCCAGCAGACTCAGGGGGTGGGTCCGTGGCTACACCTTC.

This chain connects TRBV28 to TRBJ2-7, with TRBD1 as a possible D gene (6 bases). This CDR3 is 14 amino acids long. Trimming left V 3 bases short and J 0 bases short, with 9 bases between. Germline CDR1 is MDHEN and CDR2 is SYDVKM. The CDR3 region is CASSLWTVSYEQYF. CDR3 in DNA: TGTGCCAGCAGTTTGTGGACAGTCTCCTACGAGCAGTACTTC.

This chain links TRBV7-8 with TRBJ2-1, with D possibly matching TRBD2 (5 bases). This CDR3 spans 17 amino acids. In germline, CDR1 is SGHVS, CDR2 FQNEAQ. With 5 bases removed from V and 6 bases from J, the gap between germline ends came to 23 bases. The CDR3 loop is CASSPRLTIGVFNEQFF. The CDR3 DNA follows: TGTGCCAGCAGCCCCCGTTTGACTATCGGGGTTTTCAATGAGCAGTTCTTC.

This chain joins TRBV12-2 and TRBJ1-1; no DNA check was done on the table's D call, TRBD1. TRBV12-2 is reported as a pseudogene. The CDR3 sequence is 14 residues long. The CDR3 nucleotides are TGTGCAAGTCGCCTACCGGGACAGGGGAGCGACTCTTTCTTT. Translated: CASRLPGQGSDSFF.

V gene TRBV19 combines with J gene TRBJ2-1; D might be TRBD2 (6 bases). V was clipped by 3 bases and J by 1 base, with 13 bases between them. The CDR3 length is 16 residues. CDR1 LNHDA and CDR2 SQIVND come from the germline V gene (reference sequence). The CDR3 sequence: CASSIRGGTSYNEQFF. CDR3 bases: TGTGCCAGTAGTATCCGTGGCGGGACTTCCTACAATGAGCAGTTCTTC.

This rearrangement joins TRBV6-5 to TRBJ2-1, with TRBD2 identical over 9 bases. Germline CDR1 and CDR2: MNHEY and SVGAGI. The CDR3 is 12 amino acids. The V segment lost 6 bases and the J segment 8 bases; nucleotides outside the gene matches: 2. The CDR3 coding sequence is TGTGCCAGCAGCTTAGCGGGGGATGAGCAGTTCTTC. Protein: CASSLAGDEQFF.

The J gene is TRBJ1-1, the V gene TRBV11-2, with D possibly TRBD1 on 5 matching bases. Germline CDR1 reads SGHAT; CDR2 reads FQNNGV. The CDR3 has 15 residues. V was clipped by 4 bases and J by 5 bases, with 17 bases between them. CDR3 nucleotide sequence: TGTGCCAGCAGCTGGGGGGACGGGGCAGGGACTGAAGCTTTCTTT. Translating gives CASSWGDGAGTEAFF.

The CDR3 coding sequence is TGTGCCAGCAGTAAGGGGATATACTCTGGGGCCAACGTCCTGACTTTC. It yields the protein CASSKGIYSGANVLTF. The rearrangement links TRBV28 to TRBJ2-6; D may be TRBD1 (5 bases). This CDR3 region has 16 residues. Germline V gene data show CDR1 as MDHEN and CDR2 as SYDVKM. V gave up 5 bases and J gave up 0 bases, with 11 bases separating them.

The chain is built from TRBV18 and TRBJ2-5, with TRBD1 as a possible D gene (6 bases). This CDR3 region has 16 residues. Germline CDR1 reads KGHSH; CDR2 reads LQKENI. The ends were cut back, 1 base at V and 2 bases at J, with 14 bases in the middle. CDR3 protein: CASSPQAGVLQETQYF. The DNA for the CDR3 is TGTGCCAGCTCACCACAGGCAGGGGTGTTACAAGAGACCCAGTACTTC.

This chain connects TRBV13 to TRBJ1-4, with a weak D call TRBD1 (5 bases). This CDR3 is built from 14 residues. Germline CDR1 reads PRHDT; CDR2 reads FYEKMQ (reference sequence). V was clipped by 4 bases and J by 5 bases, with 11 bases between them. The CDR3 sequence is CASSSTQGNEKLFF. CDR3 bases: TGTGCCAGCAGCTCAACCCAGGGAAATGAAAAACTGTTTTTT.

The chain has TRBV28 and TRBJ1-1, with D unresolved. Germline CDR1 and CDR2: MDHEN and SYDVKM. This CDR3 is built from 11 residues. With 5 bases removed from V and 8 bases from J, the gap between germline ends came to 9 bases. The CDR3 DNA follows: TGTGCCAGCAGTAAAGGTGGGGAAGCTTTCTTT. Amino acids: CASSKGGEAFF.

Written as DNA, the CDR3 is TGTGCCAGCAGCTGGGGGGCAACTAATGAAAAACTGTTTTTT. Amino acid sequence: CASSWGATNEKLFF. The chain employs TRBV3-1 (or the pseudogene TRBV3-2) and TRBJ1-4, with a weak D call TRBD1 (5 bases). Germline V gene sequence: CDR1 LGHDT, CDR2 YNNKEL (reference sequence). This CDR3 is 14 amino acids long. The ends were cut back, 5 bases at V and 0 bases at J, with 7 bases in the middle.

In nucleotides, the CDR3 is TGTGCCAGCAGTCGGAATAGCAATCAGCCCCAGCATTTT. This gives the protein CASSRNSNQPQHF. The V and J genes are TRBV6-5 and TRBJ1-5; D remains unclear. Germline V gene lookup returns CDR1 MNHEY and CDR2 SVGAGI. The CDR3 has 13 amino acids. The germline V and J ends were trimmed by 5 bases and 0 bases, with 5 bases remaining between them.

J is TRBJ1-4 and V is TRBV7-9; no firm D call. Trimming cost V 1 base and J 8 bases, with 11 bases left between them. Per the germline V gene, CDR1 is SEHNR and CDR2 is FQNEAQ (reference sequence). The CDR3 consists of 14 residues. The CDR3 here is CASSLGGSLEKLFF. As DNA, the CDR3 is TGTGCCAGCAGCTTAGGGGGTAGTTTGGAAAAACTGTTTTTT.

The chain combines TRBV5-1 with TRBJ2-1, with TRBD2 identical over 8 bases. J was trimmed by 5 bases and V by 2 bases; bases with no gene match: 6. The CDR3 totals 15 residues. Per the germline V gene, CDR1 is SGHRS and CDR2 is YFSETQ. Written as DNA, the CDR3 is TGCGCCAGCAGCTTAGCGGGAGTAGCCCACAATGAGCAGTTCTTC. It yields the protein CASSLAGVAHNEQFF.

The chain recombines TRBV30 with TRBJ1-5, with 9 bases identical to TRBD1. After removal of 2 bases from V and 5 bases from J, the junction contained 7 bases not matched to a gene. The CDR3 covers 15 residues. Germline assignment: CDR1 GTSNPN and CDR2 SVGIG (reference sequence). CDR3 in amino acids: CAWSPGTGNYQPQHF. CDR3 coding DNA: TGTGCCTGGAGTCCCGGGACAGGGAATTATCAGCCCCAGCATTTT.

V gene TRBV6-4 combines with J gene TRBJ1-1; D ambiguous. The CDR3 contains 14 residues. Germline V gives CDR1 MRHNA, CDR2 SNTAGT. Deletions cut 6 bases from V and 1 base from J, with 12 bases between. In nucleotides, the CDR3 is TGTGCCAGCAGGAATAAGACGGGGAACACTGAAGCTTTCTTT. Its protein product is CASRNKTGNTEAFF.

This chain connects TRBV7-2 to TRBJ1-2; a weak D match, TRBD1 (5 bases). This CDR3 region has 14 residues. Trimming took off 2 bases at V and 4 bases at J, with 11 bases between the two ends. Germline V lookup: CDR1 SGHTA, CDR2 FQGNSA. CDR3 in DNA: TGTGCCAGCAGCTTACAGGTGGGGCCCTATGGCTACACCTTC. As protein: CASSLQVGPYGYTF.

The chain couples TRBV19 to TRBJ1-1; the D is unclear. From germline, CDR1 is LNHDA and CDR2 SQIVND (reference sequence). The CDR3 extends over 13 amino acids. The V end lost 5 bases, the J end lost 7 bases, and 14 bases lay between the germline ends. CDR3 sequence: CASSLEWISEAFF. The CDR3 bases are TGTGCCAGTAGTCTGGAATGGATAAGTGAAGCTTTCTTT.

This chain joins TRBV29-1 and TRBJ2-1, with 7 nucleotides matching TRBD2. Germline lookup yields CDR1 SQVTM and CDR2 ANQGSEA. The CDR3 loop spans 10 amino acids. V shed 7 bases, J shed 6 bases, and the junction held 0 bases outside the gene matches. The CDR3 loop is CSGGGNEQFF. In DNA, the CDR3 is TGCAGCGGGGGGGGCAATGAGCAGTTCTTC.